The clone carrying this T cell receptor beta chain came up a few times. Its target is not known. The entry originates in a study of response to subunit inactivated influenza vaccine. Study-level findings and limits: That few new T cells are recruited by each seasonal influenza vaccination was the authors' suggestion.

The J segment lost 6 bases and the V segment lost 0 bases, leaving 13 bases of the junction unmatched. The CDR3 covers 18 residues. Germline CDR1 is SGHVS and CDR2 is FQNEAQ. TCRdb itself ran the RT-PCR reads through MiXCR, one entry per CDR3 protein. The data contain hundreds of thousands of distinct CDR3 sequences, approximately 17% of them singletons. The specimen was PBMCs from blood, collected about 5 days after vaccination. The chain carries TRBV7-8 and TRBJ2-1; 8 positions match TRBD2. The TCR comes from a man in his forties or fifties who received an inactivated influenza vaccine. The CDR3 is CASSLALFLAGRRNEQFF. The CDR3 nucleotides are TGTGCCAGCAGCTTAGCGCTTTTCCTAGCGGGCCGACGCAATGAGCAGTTCTTC.